This passage covers 5 T cell receptor beta chains from one sample sequenced in a study of T cells in Graves' hyperthyroidism and ophthalmopathy. RNA transcripts provided the source from which TCR beta CDR3 regions were amplified. A first-round RT-PCR of the TCR CDR3 used the HTBI primer set. From the multiplex PCR reads, TCRdb called clonotypes with MiXCR, one entry per CDR3 protein. This table has around 420,000 distinct CDR3 sequences, roughly an eighth appearing once. Sequenced material: blood. These receptor sequences come from a woman aged 18-29 years with Graves' hyperthyroidism.

The chain couples TRBV15 to TRBJ1-2, with a possible D match to TRBD1 (6 bases). V was cut by 5 bases and J by 0 bases, with 16 bases left in between. In germline, CDR1 is LNHNV, CDR2 YYDKDF (reference sequence). The CDR3 covers 16 residues. The CDR3 reads CATSGIPGASNYGYTF. Here the CDR3 DNA reads TGTGCCACCAGCGGCATTCCAGGGGCCTCTAACTATGGCTACACCTTC.

This clonotype was recorded many times. The chain carries TRBV5-6 and TRBJ2-1; 10 bases line up with TRBD1. The CDR3 loop spans 13 amino acids. CDR1 and CDR2 from the germline V gene are SGHDT and YYEEEE. Trimming cost V 4 bases and J 11 bases; bases outside gene matches: 6. The CDR3: CASSAGTGAQQFF. The CDR3 DNA sequence: TGTGCCAGCAGCGCCGGGACAGGGGCACAGCAGTTCTTC.

In its sample, this clonotype was seen many times. V is TRBV18 and J is TRBJ2-3, with unresolved D. The CDR3 consists of 13 residues. CDR1 is KGHSH, CDR2 LQKENI, per germline. The V and J ends lost 8 bases and 0 bases respectively, with 9 bases between them. This CDR3 reads CASSPASTDTQYF. CDR3 nucleotide sequence: TGTGCCAGCAGCCCGGCGAGCACAGATACGCAGTATTTT.

This clonotype appeared many times. The chain links TRBV2 to TRBJ2-4; possible D gene TRBD2, 6 bases. The germline gives CDR1 SNHLY, CDR2 FYNNEI. This CDR3 is built from 16 residues. V gave up 5 bases and J gave up 1 base, with 15 bases separating them. Written as DNA, the CDR3 is TGTGCCAGCAGTCCCGAGGGGCGGGGCGCCAAAAACATTCAGTACTTC. It yields the protein CASSPEGRGAKNIQYF.

This clonotype was seen at least ten times. As DNA, the CDR3 is TGTGCCAGCAGTTACTCGGAGGGCAGGGGTGGAGAGACCCAGTACTTC. Its translation is CASSYSEGRGGETQYF. The V call is TRBV6-5, the J call TRBJ2-5; D is perhaps TRBD1 or TRBD2 (6 bases each). V was shortened by 0 bases and J by 4 bases, with 15 bases between the two germline ends. The CDR3 extends over 16 amino acids. CDR1 and CDR2 (germline): MNHEY, SVGAGI.